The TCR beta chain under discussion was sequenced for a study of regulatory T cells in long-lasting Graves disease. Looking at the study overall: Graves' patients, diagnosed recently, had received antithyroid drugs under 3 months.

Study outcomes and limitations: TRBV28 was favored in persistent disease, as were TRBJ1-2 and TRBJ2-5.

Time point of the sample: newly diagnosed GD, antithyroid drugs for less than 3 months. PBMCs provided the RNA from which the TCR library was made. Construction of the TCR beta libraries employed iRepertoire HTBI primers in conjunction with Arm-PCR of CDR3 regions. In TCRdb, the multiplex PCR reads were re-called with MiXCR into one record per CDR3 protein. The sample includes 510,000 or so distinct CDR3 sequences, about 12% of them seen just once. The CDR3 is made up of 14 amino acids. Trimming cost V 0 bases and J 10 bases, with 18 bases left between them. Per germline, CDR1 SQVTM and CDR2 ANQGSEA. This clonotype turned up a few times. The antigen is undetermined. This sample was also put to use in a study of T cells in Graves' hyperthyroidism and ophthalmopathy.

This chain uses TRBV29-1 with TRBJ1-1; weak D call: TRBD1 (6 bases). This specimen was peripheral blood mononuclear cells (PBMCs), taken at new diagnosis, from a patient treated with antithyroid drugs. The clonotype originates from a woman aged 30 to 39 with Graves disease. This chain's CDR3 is CSVEDGWAGVGAFF. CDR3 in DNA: TGCAGCGTTGAAGACGGGTGGGCAGGGGTGGGAGCTTTCTTT.